This T cell receptor (beta chain) came from a study of graft-versus-host responses after intestinal transplantation. Germline V lookup: CDR1 SGHTA, CDR2 FQGNSA. The CDR3 is 15 residues long. V was cut by 1 base and J by 3 bases, with 10 bases left in between. Clones were sequenced by immunoSEQ multiplex PCR, and TCRdb holds only the in-frame ones, with some missing. The table has about 97,000 clones, around 90% seen once. Concerning this clone itself: Its antigen is not known.

Study conclusions and caveats: Individuals carrying graft-donor T cell macrochimerism showed high graft-versus-host to host-versus-graft clonal ratios in allografts. There were GvH clones found in recipient marrow, and some of them appeared first in ileum or blood.

This TCR was sampled from a human patient who received an intestinal transplant, so some T cells may come from the graft donor. Sequencing was performed on PBMCs, taken around 68 weeks after intestinal transplant. The chain uses TRBV7-2 and TRBJ1-5; D remains unclear. CDR3 region: CASSLGSWFNQPQHF. As DNA, the CDR3 is TGTGCCAGCAGCTTAGGGTCGTGGTTCAATCAGCCCCAGCATTTT.